A selection of T cell receptor beta chains follows, all from one sample in a study of blood T cell repertoires in COVID-19. Clones were read by immunoSEQ multiplex PCR, and TCRdb kept only the in-frame ones, dropping some. The sample has 350,000 or so clones; roughly 85% are singletons. Sequenced: PBMCs or T cells enriched from blood (not recorded which). The receptors here all came from a woman aged 35 to 49 with acute COVID-19. Both conserved end residues are part of each CDR3. Fields, in order: D gene, J gene, clone size, V gene, CDR3 protein, CDR3 DNA. D genes are given only for firm matches. Some rows mark clone size as missing; the rest say once, few, many or name a class of expanded clone.

d_call: TRBD1
j_call: TRBJ1-2
clone_size: NA
v_call: TRBV27
cdr3_aa: CASSGGQGARGYTF
cdr3_nt: TGTGCCAGCAGTGGGGGACAGGGGGCGCGGGGCTACACCTTC

d_call: TRBD2
j_call: TRBJ2-4
clone_size: NA
v_call: TRBV9
cdr3_aa: CASSVDPIPAGFNIQYF
cdr3_nt: TGTGCCAGCAGCGTAGACCCAATCCCAGCGGGATTTAACATTCAGTACTTC

d_call: TRBD2
j_call: TRBJ2-1
clone_size: NA
v_call: TRBV11-1
cdr3_aa: CASSYRVAGGLSEQFF
cdr3_nt: TGTGCCAGCAGCTATCGGGTAGCGGGAGGGCTTAGCGAGCAGTTCTTC

d_call: NA
j_call: TRBJ1-2
clone_size: NA
v_call: TRBV19
cdr3_aa: CASRPQRGFGNYGYTF
cdr3_nt: TGTGCCAGTCGACCGCAAAGGGGATTCGGGAACTATGGCTACACCTTC

d_call: TRBD1
j_call: TRBJ1-4
clone_size: NA
v_call: TRBV2
cdr3_aa: CASSLQGMANEKLFF
cdr3_nt: TGTGCCAGCAGTTTACAGGGGATGGCTAATGAAAAACTGTTTTTT

d_call: NA
j_call: TRBJ1-1
clone_size: NA
v_call: TRBV7-2
cdr3_aa: CASSSEARATEAFF
cdr3_nt: TGTGCCAGCAGCTCCGAGGCCAGGGCCACTGAAGCTTTCTTT

d_call: TRBD2
j_call: TRBJ2-2
clone_size: NA
v_call: TRBV18
cdr3_aa: CASSMGLPANTGELFF
cdr3_nt: TGTGCCAGCTCCATGGGACTACCCGCGAACACCGGGGAGCTGTTTTTT

d_call: NA
j_call: TRBJ2-3
clone_size: few
v_call: TRBV4-2
cdr3_aa: CASSQRHGTDTQYF
cdr3_nt: TGTGCCAGCAGCCAACGACACGGCACAGATACGCAGTATTTT

d_call: TRBD2
j_call: TRBJ2-7
clone_size: NA
v_call: TRBV9
cdr3_aa: CASSVGLAGEGEQYF
cdr3_nt: TGTGCCAGCAGCGTAGGACTAGCGGGGGAGGGGGAGCAGTACTTC

d_call: TRBD1
j_call: TRBJ1-3
clone_size: NA
v_call: TRBV7-2
cdr3_aa: CASSLEQGGTGNTIYF
cdr3_nt: TGTGCCAGCAGCTTAGAGCAGGGGGGTACCGGAAACACCATATATTTT

d_call: TRBD2
j_call: TRBJ2-1
clone_size: NA
v_call: TRBV4-1
cdr3_aa: CASSPAPGLAGSEQFF
cdr3_nt: TGCGCCAGCAGCCCGGCACCGGGACTAGCGGGAAGTGAGCAGTTCTTC

d_call: NA
j_call: TRBJ1-5
clone_size: NA
v_call: TRBV7-8
cdr3_aa: CASSSLTYSSNQPQHF
cdr3_nt: TGTGCCAGCAGCTCCTTAACATATTCTAGCAATCAGCCCCAGCATTTT

d_call: NA
j_call: TRBJ1-2
clone_size: NA
v_call: TRBV16
cdr3_aa: CASSQFSGSSYGYTF
cdr3_nt: TGTGCCAGCAGCCAATTTTCAGGCTCCAGCTATGGCTACACCTTC

d_call: NA
j_call: TRBJ2-7
clone_size: NA
v_call: TRBV29-1
cdr3_aa: CSVDNSYEQYF
cdr3_nt: TGCAGCGTTGACAATTCCTACGAGCAGTACTTC

d_call: TRBD1
j_call: TRBJ1-6
clone_size: NA
v_call: TRBV6-6
cdr3_aa: CASSLKRGTGQSSYNSPLHF
cdr3_nt: TGTGCCAGCAGTCTAAAAAGGGGGACAGGCCAAAGCTCCTATAATTCACCCCTCCACTTT

d_call: NA
j_call: TRBJ2-5
clone_size: NA
v_call: TRBV5-1
cdr3_aa: CASSLPAGAGETQYF
cdr3_nt: TGCGCCAGCAGCTTGCCGGCAGGGGCAGGAGAGACCCAGTACTTC

d_call: NA
j_call: TRBJ1-1
clone_size: NA
v_call: TRBV7-2
cdr3_aa: CASSTQTEAFF
cdr3_nt: TGTGCCAGCAGCACCCAGACTGAAGCTTTCTTT

d_call: NA
j_call: TRBJ2-3
clone_size: NA
v_call: TRBV24-1
cdr3_aa: CATSDPQDITDTQYF
cdr3_nt: TGTGCCACCAGTGACCCCCAGGACATAACAGATACGCAGTATTTT

d_call: TRBD1
j_call: TRBJ2-7
clone_size: NA
v_call: TRBV7-2
cdr3_aa: CASSLEGTGIPYEQYF
cdr3_nt: TGTGCCAGCAGCTTAGAAGGGACAGGGATCCCCTACGAGCAGTACTTC

d_call: NA
j_call: TRBJ2-2
clone_size: NA
v_call: TRBV7-2
cdr3_aa: CASSLSKNTGELFF
cdr3_nt: TGTGCCAGCAGCTTATCCAAAAACACCGGGGAGCTGTTTTTT

d_call: TRBD1
j_call: TRBJ2-5
clone_size: NA
v_call: TRBV24-1
cdr3_aa: CATSDRTGTQETQYF
cdr3_nt: TGTGCCACCAGTGACAGGACAGGTACACAAGAGACCCAGTACTTC

d_call: TRBD2
j_call: TRBJ2-1
clone_size: few
v_call: TRBV20-1
cdr3_aa: CSASIRSGRAYNEQFF
cdr3_nt: TGCAGTGCTAGTATTCGAAGCGGGAGGGCCTACAATGAGCAGTTCTTC

d_call: NA
j_call: TRBJ1-4
clone_size: NA
v_call: TRBV18
cdr3_aa: CASSRASEKLFF
cdr3_nt: TGTGCCAGCTCACGGGCCAGCGAAAAACTGTTTTTT

d_call: TRBD2
j_call: TRBJ2-1
clone_size: NA
v_call: TRBV4-3
cdr3_aa: CASSQPGRDEQFF
cdr3_nt: TGCGCCAGCAGCCAACCAGGGAGGGATGAGCAGTTCTTC